These T cell receptor beta chains were read from a single sample in a study of shared clonotypes between healthy human individuals. Assay: immunoSEQ multiplex PCR; the TCRdb copy retains only in-frame clones and omits some. This sample has 2 million to 2.5 million clones; around 93% occur once, and the top ten carry under 2%. The sample consisted of naive CD8+ T cells from PBMCs. The receptors were sampled from a man between 18 and 35 years old in good health. Some clones in this sample may be carry-over from other donors' samples. CDR3s include the opening cysteine and the closing phenylalanine or tryptophan. The D gene is left open where the match is weak. Some rows have no size entry. The others give once, few or many, or a class for an expanded clone.

d_gene	v_gene	abundance	j_gene	CDR3nt	CDR3aa
NA	TRBV25-1	NA	TRBJ2-7	TGTGCCAGCAGTGTAAAATACGAGCAGTACTTC	CASSVKYEQYF
NA	TRBV11-2	NA	TRBJ2-4	TGTGCCAGCAGCTTACGTCCGGGAGAGAGGGAAAACATTCAGTACTTC	CASSLRPGERENIQYF
NA	TRBV6-1	NA	TRBJ2-7	TGTGCCACTTCGGGAGACTCCTACGAGCAGTACTTC	CATSGDSYEQYF
NA	TRBV18	NA	TRBJ2-7	TGTGCCAGCTCACCTCCGGCGGGTTCTCCCTACGAGCAGTACTTC	CASSPPAGSPYEQYF
NA	TRBV6-5	once	TRBJ1-2	TGTGCCAGCAGTCAGGGAGGGCGCAACTATGGCTACACCTTC	CASSQGGRNYGYTF
TRBD1	TRBV7-2	NA	TRBJ2-1	TGTGCCAGCAGCTTGAAACTCAGGGGGAAGGAGCAGTTCTTC	CASSLKLRGKEQFF
NA	TRBV11-2	NA	TRBJ1-4	TGTGCCAGCAGCTTAGAATTGGGACTCCTAGCAACTAATGAAAAACTGTTTTTT	CASSLELGLLATNEKLFF
TRBD1	TRBV25-1	NA	TRBJ2-1	TGTGCCAGCAGTGACTTTGGGACAGAATACAATGAGCAGTTCTTC	CASSDFGTEYNEQFF
NA	TRBV9	NA	TRBJ1-1	TGTGCCAGCAGCATGTATTCAGTGAACACTGAAGCTTTCTTT	CASSMYSVNTEAFF
NA	TRBV6-1	NA	TRBJ1-2	TGTGCCAGCAGTGATCCTAGGACAAATACTAACTATGGCTACACCTTC	CASSDPRTNTNYGYTF
NA	TRBV14	NA	TRBJ2-7	TGTGCCAGCAGCCCACGAGGGTGGCTCCCGGGGTGGCAGTACTTC	CASSPRGWLPGWQYF
TRBD1	TRBV29-1	NA	TRBJ2-2	TGCAGCGTTGAGGCCAGGGGGCCGGGAACCGGGGAGCTGTTTTTT	CSVEARGPGTGELFF
TRBD1	TRBV25-1	NA	TRBJ2-7	TGTGCCAGCAGTGAATCCCCGGGACAGGCCCACGAGCAGTACTTC	CASSESPGQAHEQYF
NA	TRBV7-6	once	TRBJ2-5	TGTGCCAGCAGCTTAGAAGCCGAAGAGACCCAGTACTTC	CASSLEAEETQYF
TRBD1	TRBV28	NA	TRBJ1-2	TGTGCCAGCAGAAAAGAAACAGGGGACTATGGCTACACCTTC	CASRKETGDYGYTF
NA	TRBV9	NA	TRBJ1-3	TGTGCCAGCAGCGTAGGGGTCGGGTCGGGAAACACCATATATTTT	CASSVGVGSGNTIYF
NA	TRBV27	NA	TRBJ1-2	TGTGCCAGCAGTTTCAGCAGGGCCTATGGCTACACCTTC	CASSFSRAYGYTF
NA	TRBV11-2	NA	TRBJ2-3	TGTGCCAGCAGCTTAGGTGCTAGGGCGACAGGAGATACGCAGTATTTT	CASSLGARATGDTQYF
TRBD2	TRBV25-1	NA	TRBJ2-5	TGTGCCAGCAGTTTACTAGCGGGAAAAGAGACCCAGTACTTC	CASSLLAGKETQYF
NA	TRBV27	once	TRBJ2-5	TGTGCCAGCAGTTTCGTGTCGTGGGAGACCCAGTACTTC	CASSFVSWETQYF
NA	TRBV10-3	NA	TRBJ1-5	TGTGCCATCAGTGAGTCGCGAGGGGTCAATCAGCCCCAGCATTTT	CAISESRGVNQPQHF
NA	TRBV7-9	once	TRBJ1-4	TGTGCCAGCAGCTTATATTCCGAAAAACTGTTTTTT	CASSLYSEKLFF
TRBD1	TRBV19	few	TRBJ1-5	TGTGCCAGTAGCCCGGACAGGGTGGGCAATCAGCCCCAGCATTTT	CASSPDRVGNQPQHF
NA	TRBV11-2	NA	TRBJ1-1	TGTGCCAGCAGCTTAGTTGAGGCAGGGGTTACTGAAGCTTTCTTT	CASSLVEAGVTEAFF
TRBD2	TRBV10-1	NA	TRBJ2-5	TGCGCCAGCAGGGTCGGGACTAGCGGGCTCGGGCCGAAAGAGACCCAGTACTTC	CASRVGTSGLGPKETQYF
NA	TRBV5-1	NA	TRBJ1-1	TGCGCCAGCTCTCTCAGCCTGAACACTGAAGCTTTCTTT	CASSLSLNTEAFF
NA	TRBV7-9	NA	TRBJ2-2	TGTGCCAGCAGCTTGACGGACACCGGGGAGCTGTTTTTT	CASSLTDTGELFF
TRBD2	TRBV5-1	NA	TRBJ2-1	TGCGCCAGCAGCTATAATTTAGCGGGAGGGCCCAATGAGCAGTTCTTC	CASSYNLAGGPNEQFF
NA	TRBV28	NA	TRBJ2-7	TGTGCCAGCAGTACCGGGACCTCCAACGAGCAGTACTTC	CASSTGTSNEQYF
NA	TRBV4-2	few	TRBJ1-1	TGTGCCAGCAGCCCGATGGAGGGCACTGAAGCTTTCTTT	CASSPMEGTEAFF
TRBD1	TRBV20-1	NA	TRBJ1-1	TGCAGTGCTAGCCTCAGGGGGAGAGCTTTCTTT	CSASLRGRAFF
TRBD2	TRBV5-1	NA	TRBJ2-1	TGCGCCAGCAGCTTGTGGGGTCTAGCGGACAATGAGCAGTTCTTC	CASSLWGLADNEQFF
NA	TRBV6-1	NA	TRBJ1-4	TGTGCCAGCAGTGAAGACACGGACAGACCACTTAATGAAAAACTGTTTTTT	CASSEDTDRPLNEKLFF
NA	TRBV7-6	few	TRBJ2-1	TGTGCCAGCAGCTCCCAGACCAGTCTCTATGAGCAGTTCTTC	CASSSQTSLYEQFF
NA	TRBV6-5	once	TRBJ2-7	TGTGCCAGCAGTTACTCACCGGCAGATCTTTACCAGGAGCAGTACTTC	CASSYSPADLYQEQYF
TRBD1	TRBV29-1	NA	TRBJ1-1	TGCAGCGTTTTAGGGGGCTCGAACACTGAAGCTTTCTTT	CSVLGGSNTEAFF
TRBD2	TRBV4-1	NA	TRBJ2-7	TGCGCCAGCAGCCTCTCACCGGGACTAGTGTCCCACGAGCAGTACTTC	CASSLSPGLVSHEQYF
TRBD2	TRBV7-9	NA	TRBJ2-1	TGTGCCAGCAGCCCAACTAGCGGGGTGAACTACAATGAGCAGTTCTTC	CASSPTSGVNYNEQFF
NA	TRBV29-1	NA	TRBJ2-5	TGCAGCGTCGTTAGCCGAGTGAGGGAGACCCAGTACTTC	CSVVSRVRETQYF
NA	TRBV29-1	NA	TRBJ1-2	TGCAGCGTTGATGGAGTGGGCTACACCTTC	CSVDGVGYTF
NA	TRBV4-2	NA	TRBJ2-7	TGTGCCAGCAGCCAAGCCGGATACGAGCAGTACTTC	CASSQAGYEQYF
NA	TRBV5-8	NA	TRBJ2-3	TGTGCCAGCAGCCCGGGACCGAGCACAGATACGCAGTATTTT	CASSPGPSTDTQYF
TRBD1	TRBV9	NA	TRBJ2-7	TGTGCCAGCAGCCTCGGACAGGGGGACTACGAGCAGTACTTC	CASSLGQGDYEQYF